Listed below are T cell receptor beta chains from one sample, sequenced in a study of siplizumab effects on memory and regulatory T cells. Sequencing used immunoSEQ multiplex PCR; TCRdb keeps in-frame clones, though not all of them. The data show 90,000 to 95,000 clones, roughly 96% seen once. Sample: naive CD4+ T cells sorted from blood. The receptors were sampled from a human donor in good health. Both conserved end residues are part of each CDR3. A D gene is named only where the DNA matches it firmly. A clone size is listed for some rows: how often the clone was seen (once, few, many), or a class if it is expanded.

J,size,V,length,D,DNA,CDR3
TRBJ1-4,-,TRBV6-5,16,-,TGTGCCAGCAGTTACTTGACGGGAGCAACTAATGAAAAACTGTTTTTT,CASSYLTGATNEKLFF
TRBJ2-7,once,TRBV27,16,TRBD2,TGTGCCAGCAGTTTACGGACTAGCGGGCTGTCCTACGAGCAGTACTTC,CASSLRTSGLSYEQYF
TRBJ2-7,-,TRBV11-2,16,-,TGTGCCAGCAGCCCCTCGTGGGCGGGCTCCTCCTACGAGCAGTACTTC,CASSPSWAGSSYEQYF
TRBJ2-5,-,TRBV6-1,14,TRBD2,TGTGCCAGCCCCGACCTGCGGGGGGTAGAGACCCAGTACTTC,CASPDLRGVETQYF
TRBJ1-1,-,TRBV28,12,-,TGTGCCAGCAGTTTATTGAACACTGAAGCTTTCTTT,CASSLLNTEAFF
TRBJ2-1,-,TRBV4-2,17,TRBD2,TGTGCCAGCAGCCATGATATAGCGGGGGGGCCCTACAATGAGCAGTTCTTC,CASSHDIAGGPYNEQFF
TRBJ2-3,-,TRBV27,18,-,TGTGCCAGCAGTCCGAATAGGGGGTGGGAGCCTAGCACAGATACGCAGTATTTT,CASSPNRGWEPSTDTQYF
TRBJ1-2,-,TRBV9,14,-,TGTGCCAGCAGCGCTGACGGGACTAACTATGGCTACACCTTC,CASSADGTNYGYTF
TRBJ1-6,-,TRBV30,17,-,TGTGCCTGGAGTGTTGATCGCGCGGGCTCCTATAATTCACCCCTCCACTTT,CAWSVDRAGSYNSPLHF
TRBJ1-1,-,TRBV14,14,-,TGTGCCAGCAGCCACTTCAACGGGGACACTGAAGCTTTCTTT,CASSHFNGDTEAFF